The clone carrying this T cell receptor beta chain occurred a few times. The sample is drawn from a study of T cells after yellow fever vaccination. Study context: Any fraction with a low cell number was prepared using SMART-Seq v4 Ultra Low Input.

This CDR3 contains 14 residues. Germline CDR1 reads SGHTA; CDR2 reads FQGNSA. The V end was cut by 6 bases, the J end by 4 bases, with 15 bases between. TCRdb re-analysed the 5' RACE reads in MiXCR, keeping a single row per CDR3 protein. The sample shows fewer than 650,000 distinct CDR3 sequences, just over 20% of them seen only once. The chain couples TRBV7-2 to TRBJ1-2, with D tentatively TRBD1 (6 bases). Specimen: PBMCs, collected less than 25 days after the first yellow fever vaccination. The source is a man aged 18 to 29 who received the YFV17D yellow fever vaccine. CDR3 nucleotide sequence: TGTGCCAGCAGGCCCGCCGGGGGCACCTATGGCTACACCTTC. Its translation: CASRPAGGTYGYTF.